The present T cell receptor (beta chain) was sequenced within a study of cytomegalovirus exposure and HLA in healthy donors. Points from the study as a whole: In vitro checks showed that a few CMV-associated chains really do target CMV antigens.

About this clone: Its antigen is as yet unknown.

CDR1 and CDR2 from the germline V gene are GTSNPN and SVGIG (reference sequence). This CDR3 is built from 15 residues. The ends lost 0 bases at V and 3 bases at J; junction bases unmatched: 3. The study ran its PCR with 60 Vbeta and 13 Jbeta primers. Measured with immunoSEQ multiplex PCR; TCRdb has only the in-frame clones, and not every one. The table includes some 130,000 clones, 75% to 90% detected once. Material: PBMCs. The chain carries TRBV30 and TRBJ2-2; 8 bases match TRBD2. The receptor was isolated from a man aged 25-45 years in good health and CMV-seronegative. The CDR3 loop reads CAWSVLAADTGELFF. CDR3 bases: TGTGCCTGGAGTGTACTAGCGGCAGACACCGGGGAGCTGTTTTTT. Supplemented by reference TRBV30 and TRBJ2-2, the full variable domain reads SQTIHQWPATLVQPVGSPLSLECTVEGTSNPNLYWYRQAAGRGLQLLFYSVGIGQISSEVPQNLSASRPQDRQFILSSKKLLLSDSGFYLCAWSVLAADTGELFFGEGSRLTVL.